This T cell receptor (beta chain) was identified in a study of CD8+CD57+ T cells in acquired aplastic anemia. The CDR3 sequence is 16 residues long. CDR1 WNHNN and CDR2 SYGVQD come from the germline V gene (reference sequence). About this clonotype itself: One end of the junction varies from germline; a read error may be responsible.

CDR3 and TCR beta VDJ profiling relied on genomic DNA as the template. TCRdb reprocessed the reads with MiXCR, giving one entry per CDR3 protein. The sample has some 150,000 distinct CDR3 sequences; around 75% are singletons. For sequencing, patients were chosen who had shown expansion of CD8+CD57+ cells by flow cytometry. The TCR was taken from a human donor with aplastic anemia. The rearrangement links TRBV10-1 to TRBJ1-5; maybe TRBD1 (5 bases). The material sequenced was sorted CD4+, CD8+, or CD8+CD57+ T cells (not recorded which) from PBMCs. CDR3 protein: CAISAGRVISNQPQHF. The CDR3 DNA follows: TGTGCCATCAGTGCTGGCAGGGTGATTAGCAATCAGCCCCAGCATTTT.